This T cell receptor (beta chain) stems from a study of identical twins (dated by TCRdb to about 2016). Study-wide context: The study deep-sequenced TCR alpha and beta repertoires from monozygotic twins, unrelated adults of various ages and cord blood to test whether fetal clonotypes persist. Replicate twin experiments were performed at different times using different library preparation protocols to rule out contamination.

In its sample, this clonotype was seen a few times. Its antigen has not been determined. Base qualities are not at hand, and no much larger clone is one base apart. Trimming takes 6 bases from V and 1 base from J, and the germline ends sit 9 bases apart. CDR3 length: 13 amino acids, cysteine to phenylalanine. The entry retains the CDR3 DNA only, 39 bases that are in frame from base 1. Looking up the germline V gene yields CDR1 SNHLY and CDR2 FYNNEI. Only healthy Caucasian donors were included. Three pairs of female monozygotic twins, all aged roughly 18 to 30 years, were included in the twin cohort. Peripheral blood mononuclear cells were the source from which RNA for the TCR libraries was isolated. What the study reported, not specific to this receptor: Zero-insertion analyses could be partly confounded by invariant T cells such as MAIT and iNKT, though diverse VJ usage argued against such confounding for most clonotypes. Compared with coincidental sharing between unrelated individuals, out-of-frame TCR alpha sequences shared between twins had an excess of sequences with low generation probability. Abundant cord blood beta clonotypes carried fewer insertions; young adult naive repertoires showed a weaker similar trend, while memory repertoires showed none. A weaker excess of twin sharing was found in beta out-of-frame sequences because the signal-to-noise ratio was lowered by fewer shared sequences. Conclusions relied on cross-sectional statistical analysis, since the same donors could not be followed over many years. In monozygotic twins, recombination models systematically underestimated out-of-frame TCR alpha sharing, but the models matched the sharing seen between unrelated individuals.

Receptor amplification or capture employed 5' RACE. Sequencing relied on an Illumina HiSeq 2000. Template switching added a universal primer binding site, and the final cDNA carried a unique molecular identifier that allowed TCR cDNA molecules to be counted accurately. Specific primers in the conserved constant-segment region were used to synthesize first-strand cDNA for the TCR alpha and beta chains. To control for contamination, every cDNA library was double barcoded, receiving both a SMART-Mk sample barcode and Illumina barcodes. TruSeq adapter sequences, together with Illumina sample barcodes, were added in two successive PCR steps. The TCR alpha and beta cDNA libraries were sequenced on the Illumina HiSeq platform using custom primers. Regarding the original processing steps: Raw reads were processed with MiGEC to extract unique molecular identifiers, and MiXCR was used to determine CDR3 positions. For each individual, recombination models were inferred using an EM algorithm with the repgenHMM and IGoR tools. Shared clonotype analysis was performed with the tcR package in R, normalizing sharing by the product of cloneset sizes. To study raw recombination free of thymic and clonal selection effects, out-of-frame nonproductive sequences were analyzed. TCRdb's own reprocessing of the public reads used fastp at Q25 and MiXCR and kept productive beta chains. Each record represents a unique CDR3 protein, reported with the most common genes and DNA among its rows. The V and J calls, along with clone size, are taken from TCRdb and not from the paper's own processing. Recorded for this sample are some 590,000 distinct CDR3 sequences; 9.5% to 10% of them occurred a single time. The ten largest account for 2.5% to 3.5% of the sample.

In addition, the sample was reused for a study of yellow fever vaccine responses in identical twins. As noted in the second study: According to the authors, in identical twins the way T cells responded to vaccination appeared partly convergent and partly personalized. The study precisely tracked vaccine-responding T cell clones in identical twins.

The V and J segments used are TRBV2 and TRBJ2-5; 5 matching bases give a weak D call of TRBD2. Input material: PBMCs. This TCR came from a woman younger than 35 in good health. The DNA sequence follows: TGTGCCAGCAGGGCGACTATCCAAGAGACCCAGTACTTC. It codes for CASRATIQETQYF.